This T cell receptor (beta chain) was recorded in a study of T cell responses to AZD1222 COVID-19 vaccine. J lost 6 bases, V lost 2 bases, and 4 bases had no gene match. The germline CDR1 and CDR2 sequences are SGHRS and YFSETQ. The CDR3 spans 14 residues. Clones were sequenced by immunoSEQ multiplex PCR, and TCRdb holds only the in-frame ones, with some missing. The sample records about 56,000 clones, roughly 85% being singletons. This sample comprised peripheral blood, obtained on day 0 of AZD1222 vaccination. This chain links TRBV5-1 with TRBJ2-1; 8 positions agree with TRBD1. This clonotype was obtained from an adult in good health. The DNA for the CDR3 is TGCGCCAGCAGCTTAAAAGGACAGGGCAATGAGCAGTTCTTC. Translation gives CASSLKGQGNEQFF.